A selection of T cell receptor beta chains follows, all from one sample in a study of shared clonotypes between healthy human individuals. The method was immunoSEQ multiplex PCR; TCRdb's version includes in-frame clones alone and lacks a portion of them. Altogether roughly 2.1 million clones are present, just over 90% being singletons, with the ten largest covering under 2%. The sequenced sample was naive CD8+ T cells from PBMCs. The receptors were gathered from a man younger than 30 in good health. Some clones in this sample may be carry-over from other donors' samples. Both conserved end residues are part of each CDR3. A D gene is named only where the DNA matches it firmly. Size tells how often a clone was seen (once, few, many) or the class of an expanded clone, and some rows leave it out.

V gene: TRBV28
D gene: .
J gene: TRBJ1-4
clone size: once
CDR3 protein: CASTRVGGNEKLFF
CDR3 DNA: TGTGCCAGCACCCGAGTAGGGGGAAATGAAAAACTGTTTTTT

V gene: TRBV5-1
D gene: .
J gene: TRBJ2-7
clone size: .
CDR3 protein: CASRPKSGIAYEQYF
CDR3 DNA: TGCGCCAGCCGGCCTAAGTCAGGTATCGCCTACGAGCAGTACTTC

V gene: TRBV5-1
D gene: TRBD1
J gene: TRBJ2-7
clone size: .
CDR3 protein: CASSFTTGSSYEQYF
CDR3 DNA: TGCGCCAGCAGCTTTACGACAGGGAGCTCCTACGAGCAGTACTTC

V gene: TRBV10-1
D gene: TRBD2
J gene: TRBJ2-1
clone size: .
CDR3 protein: CASSESSGVGYNEQFF
CDR3 DNA: TGCGCCAGCAGTGAGTCGAGCGGGGTAGGCTACAATGAGCAGTTCTTC

V gene: TRBV9
D gene: TRBD2
J gene: TRBJ2-1
clone size: .
CDR3 protein: CASSVPSGSGDEQFF
CDR3 DNA: TGTGCCAGCAGCGTACCCAGCGGGAGCGGGGATGAGCAGTTCTTC

V gene: TRBV28
D gene: TRBD1
J gene: TRBJ2-2
clone size: .
CDR3 protein: CASGLPTSGQGDPGELFF
CDR3 DNA: TGTGCCAGCGGCCTCCCCACCTCGGGACAGGGGGACCCCGGGGAGCTGTTTTTT

V gene: TRBV29-1
D gene: .
J gene: TRBJ1-2
clone size: .
CDR3 protein: CSVDSVDYGYTF
CDR3 DNA: TGCAGCGTTGACTCAGTGGACTATGGCTACACCTTC

V gene: TRBV7-9
D gene: .
J gene: TRBJ1-1
clone size: .
CDR3 protein: CASSLVAGNTEAFF
CDR3 DNA: TGTGCCAGCAGCTTAGTGGCCGGGAACACTGAAGCTTTCTTT

V gene: TRBV28
D gene: .
J gene: TRBJ2-4
clone size: .
CDR3 protein: CASSRDPELNIQYF
CDR3 DNA: TGTGCCAGCAGTCGGGACCCAGAATTAAACATTCAGTACTTC

V gene: TRBV6-6
D gene: .
J gene: TRBJ2-7
clone size: .
CDR3 protein: CASSLLSGATYEQYF
CDR3 DNA: TGTGCCAGCAGTCTCCTTTCCGGGGCAACCTACGAGCAGTACTTC

V gene: TRBV27
D gene: .
J gene: TRBJ1-4
clone size: .
CDR3 protein: CAITLKRGSGTNEKLFF
CDR3 DNA: TGTGCCATTACCCTGAAGCGGGGTTCCGGGACTAATGAAAAACTGTTTTTT

V gene: TRBV2
D gene: .
J gene: TRBJ2-1
clone size: .
CDR3 protein: CASGGPWDPWNEQFF
CDR3 DNA: TGTGCCAGCGGGGGGCCTTGGGACCCGTGGAATGAGCAGTTCTTC

V gene: TRBV11-2
D gene: .
J gene: TRBJ2-2
clone size: few
CDR3 protein: CASRLGRANTGELFF
CDR3 DNA: TGTGCCAGCAGGCTAGGGCGGGCGAACACCGGGGAGCTGTTTTTT

V gene: TRBV6-6
D gene: .
J gene: TRBJ1-5
clone size: .
CDR3 protein: CASSRLQVSNQPQHF
CDR3 DNA: TGTGCCAGCAGCCGTCTACAGGTTAGCAATCAGCCCCAGCATTTT

V gene: TRBV27
D gene: .
J gene: TRBJ1-5
clone size: .
CDR3 protein: CASSLRQSNQPQHF
CDR3 DNA: TGTGCCAGCAGTTTAAGACAGAGCAATCAGCCCCAGCATTTT

V gene: TRBV27
D gene: .
J gene: TRBJ2-3
clone size: .
CDR3 protein: CASSWDPDTQYF
CDR3 DNA: TGTGCCAGCAGTTGGGACCCAGATACGCAGTATTTT

V gene: TRBV29-1
D gene: .
J gene: TRBJ2-7
clone size: .
CDR3 protein: CSVRGGPSRVEDEQYF
CDR3 DNA: TGCAGCGTTCGAGGGGGACCTAGCAGGGTTGAAGACGAGCAGTACTTC

V gene: TRBV20-1
D gene: .
J gene: TRBJ2-7
clone size: .
CDR3 protein: CSATGAAEQYF
CDR3 DNA: TGCAGTGCTACCGGGGCCGCCGAGCAGTACTTC

V gene: TRBV5-6
D gene: .
J gene: TRBJ1-1
clone size: .
CDR3 protein: CASSPKAMNTEAFF
CDR3 DNA: TGTGCCAGCAGCCCCAAGGCCATGAACACTGAAGCTTTCTTT

V gene: TRBV5-4
D gene: .
J gene: TRBJ1-2
clone size: .
CDR3 protein: CASSLLSGILYGYTF
CDR3 DNA: TGTGCCAGCAGCTTGTTGTCAGGCATCCTCTATGGCTACACCTTC

V gene: TRBV19
D gene: .
J gene: TRBJ1-1
clone size: .
CDR3 protein: CASSLGVGTEAFF
CDR3 DNA: TGTGCCAGTAGTTTGGGGGTAGGGACTGAAGCTTTCTTT

V gene: TRBV11-2
D gene: .
J gene: TRBJ2-1
clone size: .
CDR3 protein: CASSSLFNNEQFF
CDR3 DNA: TGTGCCAGCAGCTCCCTCTTCAACAATGAGCAGTTCTTC

V gene: TRBV5-4
D gene: TRBD1
J gene: TRBJ1-1
clone size: .
CDR3 protein: CASSRQGGGTEAFF
CDR3 DNA: TGTGCCAGCAGTCGACAGGGCGGGGGCACTGAAGCCTTCTTT

V gene: TRBV15
D gene: .
J gene: TRBJ2-1
clone size: .
CDR3 protein: CATSRDREGVNEQFF
CDR3 DNA: TGTGCCACCAGCAGAGACAGGGAAGGGGTCAATGAGCAGTTCTTC

V gene: TRBV27
D gene: TRBD2
J gene: TRBJ2-1
clone size: .
CDR3 protein: CASSLGSGTYNEQFF
CDR3 DNA: TGTGCCAGCAGTTTAGGTAGCGGGACTTACAATGAGCAGTTCTTC

V gene: TRBV9
D gene: .
J gene: TRBJ1-1
clone size: few
CDR3 protein: CASSVPGLTEAFF
CDR3 DNA: TGTGCCAGCAGCGTTCCAGGCCTCACTGAAGCTTTCTTT

V gene: TRBV2
D gene: TRBD1
J gene: TRBJ1-2
clone size: .
CDR3 protein: CASHGPRAQAENRGPQKPYGYTF
CDR3 DNA: TGTGCCAGCCATGGTCCAAGGGCACAGGCGGAAAACAGGGGGCCCCAGAAACCTTATGGCTACACCTTC

V gene: TRBV2
D gene: TRBD2
J gene: TRBJ2-5
clone size: .
CDR3 protein: CAWRGTSTIQETQYF
CDR3 DNA: TGTGCCTGGAGGGGGACTAGCACTATCCAAGAGACCCAGTACTTC

V gene: TRBV7-9
D gene: .
J gene: TRBJ1-1
clone size: few
CDR3 protein: CASSSVGQLTEAFF
CDR3 DNA: TGTGCCAGCAGCTCGGTGGGGCAACTCACTGAAGCTTTCTTT

V gene: TRBV19
D gene: .
J gene: TRBJ2-7
clone size: .
CDR3 protein: CASSPSFRYEQYF
CDR3 DNA: TGTGCCAGTAGTCCTTCCTTTCGGTACGAGCAGTACTTC

V gene: TRBV2
D gene: .
J gene: TRBJ1-4
clone size: .
CDR3 protein: CASSGYRVNGKLFF
CDR3 DNA: TGTGCCAGCAGTGGCTACAGGGTAAATGGAAAACTGTTTTTT

V gene: TRBV7-8
D gene: TRBD1
J gene: TRBJ2-7
clone size: once
CDR3 protein: CASSDDRGGEQYF
CDR3 DNA: TGTGCCAGCAGCGATGACAGGGGGGGCGAGCAGTACTTC

V gene: TRBV5-4
D gene: .
J gene: TRBJ1-1
clone size: once
CDR3 protein: CASSLKVNTEAFF
CDR3 DNA: TGTGCCAGCAGCTTGAAAGTGAACACTGAAGCTTTCTTT

V gene: TRBV27
D gene: TRBD2
J gene: TRBJ2-1
clone size: .
CDR3 protein: CASSLTPSGFYNEQFF
CDR3 DNA: TGTGCCAGCAGTTTAACCCCTAGCGGGTTCTACAATGAGCAGTTCTTC

V gene: TRBV27
D gene: .
J gene: TRBJ2-1
clone size: .
CDR3 protein: CASSSLGIEQFF
CDR3 DNA: TGTGCCAGCAGTTCACTTGGGATTGAGCAGTTCTTC

V gene: TRBV27
D gene: .
J gene: TRBJ1-1
clone size: .
CDR3 protein: CASSSRDGLYTEAFF
CDR3 DNA: TGTGCCAGCAGTAGCCGAGACGGATTATACACTGAAGCTTTCTTT

V gene: TRBV9
D gene: TRBD1
J gene: TRBJ2-7
clone size: .
CDR3 protein: CASSSGQTPYEQYF
CDR3 DNA: TGTGCCAGCAGCTCGGGACAGACCCCTTACGAGCAGTACTTC

V gene: TRBV18
D gene: TRBD1
J gene: TRBJ2-5
clone size: .
CDR3 protein: CASSPPGTDYQETQYF
CDR3 DNA: TGTGCCAGCTCACCACCAGGGACAGATTACCAAGAGACCCAGTACTTC

V gene: TRBV7-9
D gene: .
J gene: TRBJ2-7
clone size: .
CDR3 protein: CASSLGQPKTYEQYF
CDR3 DNA: TGTGCCAGCAGCTTAGGACAGCCAAAGACCTACGAGCAGTACTTC

V gene: TRBV7-2
D gene: .
J gene: TRBJ1-1
clone size: .
CDR3 protein: CASSLADWTGSTEAFF
CDR3 DNA: TGTGCCAGCAGCTTAGCGGACTGGACGGGGAGCACTGAAGCTTTCTTT

V gene: TRBV7-9
D gene: TRBD1
J gene: TRBJ1-4
clone size: .
CDR3 protein: CASSIGTATNEKLFF
CDR3 DNA: TGTGCCAGCAGCATCGGGACAGCAACTAATGAAAAACTGTTTTTT

V gene: TRBV9
D gene: TRBD2
J gene: TRBJ2-2
clone size: .
CDR3 protein: CATGLAETGELFF
CDR3 DNA: TGTGCCACAGGACTAGCGGAAACCGGGGAGCTGTTTTTT

V gene: TRBV14
D gene: .
J gene: TRBJ2-7
clone size: .
CDR3 protein: CASSQVRTQGEQYF
CDR3 DNA: TGTGCCAGCAGCCAAGTAAGGACCCAAGGGGAGCAGTACTTC

V gene: TRBV4-1
D gene: TRBD1
J gene: TRBJ2-1
clone size: .
CDR3 protein: CASSQVAGGAYNEQFF
CDR3 DNA: TGCGCCAGCAGCCAAGTGGCAGGGGGAGCCTACAATGAGCAGTTCTTC

V gene: TRBV28
D gene: .
J gene: TRBJ2-3
clone size: .
CDR3 protein: CASSPLPLSTDTQYF
CDR3 DNA: TGTGCCAGCAGTCCCCTGCCCCTGAGCACAGATACGCAGTATTTT

V gene: TRBV27
D gene: TRBD1
J gene: TRBJ2-7
clone size: .
CDR3 protein: CASSLVGTGRYEQYF
CDR3 DNA: TGTGCCAGCAGTCTAGTCGGGACAGGGCGCTACGAGCAGTACTTC

V gene: TRBV4-1
D gene: TRBD2
J gene: TRBJ2-7
clone size: .
CDR3 protein: CASRERSSGRYEQYF
CDR3 DNA: TGCGCCAGCAGAGAACGGTCCAGCGGGAGGTACGAGCAGTACTTC